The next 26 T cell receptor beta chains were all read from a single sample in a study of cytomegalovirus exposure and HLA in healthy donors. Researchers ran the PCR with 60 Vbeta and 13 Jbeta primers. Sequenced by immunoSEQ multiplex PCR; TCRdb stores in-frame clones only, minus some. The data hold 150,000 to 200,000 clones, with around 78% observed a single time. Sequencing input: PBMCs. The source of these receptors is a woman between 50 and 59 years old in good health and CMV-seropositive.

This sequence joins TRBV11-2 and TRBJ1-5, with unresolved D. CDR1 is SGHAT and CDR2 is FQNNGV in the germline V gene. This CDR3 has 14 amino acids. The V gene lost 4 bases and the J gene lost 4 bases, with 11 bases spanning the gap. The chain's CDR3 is CASSSEGANQPQHF. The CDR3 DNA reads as TGTGCCAGCAGCTCCGAGGGTGCTAATCAGCCCCAGCATTTT.

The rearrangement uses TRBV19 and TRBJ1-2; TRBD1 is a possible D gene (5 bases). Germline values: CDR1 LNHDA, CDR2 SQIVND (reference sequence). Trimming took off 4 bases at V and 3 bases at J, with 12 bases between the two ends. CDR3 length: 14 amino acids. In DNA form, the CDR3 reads TGTGCCAGTAGTAACGGGGGGAGTGACTATGGCTACACCTTC. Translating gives CASSNGGSDYGYTF.

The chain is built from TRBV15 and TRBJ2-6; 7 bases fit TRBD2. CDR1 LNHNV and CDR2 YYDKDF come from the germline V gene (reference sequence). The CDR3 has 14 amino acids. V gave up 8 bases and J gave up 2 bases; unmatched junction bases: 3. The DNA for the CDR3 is TGTGCCACCCAGCGGGGTACTGGGGCCAACGTCCTGACTTTC. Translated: CATQRGTGANVLTF. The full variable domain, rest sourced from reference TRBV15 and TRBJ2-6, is DAMVIQNPRYQVTQFGKPVTLSCSQTLNHNVMYWYQQKSSQAPKLLFHYYDKDFNNEADTPDNFQSRRPNTSFCFLDIRSPGLGDTAMYLCATQRGTGANVLTFGAGSRLTVL.

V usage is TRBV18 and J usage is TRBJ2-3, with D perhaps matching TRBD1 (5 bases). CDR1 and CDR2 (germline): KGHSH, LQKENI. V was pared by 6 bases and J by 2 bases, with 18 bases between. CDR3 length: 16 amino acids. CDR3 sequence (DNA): TGTGCCAGCTCCCTTTCGTACAGGCTCAACACAGATACGCAGTATTTT. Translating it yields CASSLSYRLNTDTQYF.

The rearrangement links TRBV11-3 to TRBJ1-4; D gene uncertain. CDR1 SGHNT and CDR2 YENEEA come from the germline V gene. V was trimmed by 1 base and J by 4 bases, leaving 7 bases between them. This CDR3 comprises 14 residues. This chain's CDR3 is CASSLGRGNEKLFF. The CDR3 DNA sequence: TGTGCCAGCAGCTTAGGACGGGGTAATGAAAAACTGTTTTTT.

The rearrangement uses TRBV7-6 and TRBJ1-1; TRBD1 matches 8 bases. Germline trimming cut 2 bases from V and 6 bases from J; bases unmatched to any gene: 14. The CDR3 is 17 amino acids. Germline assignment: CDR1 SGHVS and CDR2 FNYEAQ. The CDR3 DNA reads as TGTGCCAGCAGCTTATCCCCTCGGCCGGGACAGGCCTCTGAAGCTTTCTTT. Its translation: CASSLSPRPGQASEAFF.

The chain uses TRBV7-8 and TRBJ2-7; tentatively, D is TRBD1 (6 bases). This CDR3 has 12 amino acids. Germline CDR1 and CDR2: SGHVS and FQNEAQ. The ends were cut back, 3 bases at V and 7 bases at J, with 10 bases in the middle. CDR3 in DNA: TGTGCCAGCAGCTTCAGGGGAAGAGAGCAGTACTTC. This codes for CASSFRGREQYF.

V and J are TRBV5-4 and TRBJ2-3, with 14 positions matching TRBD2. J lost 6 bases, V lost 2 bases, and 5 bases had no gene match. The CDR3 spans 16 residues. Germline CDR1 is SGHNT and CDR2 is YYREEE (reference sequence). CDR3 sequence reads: CASSFRLAGGSDTQYF. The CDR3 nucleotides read TGTGCCAGCAGCTTTCGACTAGCGGGAGGGTCGGATACGCAGTATTTT.

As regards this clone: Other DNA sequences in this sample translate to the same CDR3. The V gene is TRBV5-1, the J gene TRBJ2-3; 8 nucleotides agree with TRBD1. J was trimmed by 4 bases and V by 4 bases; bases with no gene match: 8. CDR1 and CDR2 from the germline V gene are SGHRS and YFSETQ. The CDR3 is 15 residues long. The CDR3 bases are TGCGCCAGCAGCCCTCTCGCAGGGGGCGCAGATACGCAGTATTTT. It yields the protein CASSPLAGGADTQYF.

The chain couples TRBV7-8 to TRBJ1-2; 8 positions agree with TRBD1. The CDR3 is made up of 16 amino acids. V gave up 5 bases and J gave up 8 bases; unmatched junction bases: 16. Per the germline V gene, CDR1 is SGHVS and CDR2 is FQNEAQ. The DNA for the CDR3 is TGTGCCAGCAGCAGCCGGAGGACAGGGACGGCCCGCGGCTACACCTTC. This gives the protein CASSSRRTGTARGYTF. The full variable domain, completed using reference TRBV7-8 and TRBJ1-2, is GAGVSQSPRYKVAKRGQDVALRCDPISGHVSLFWYQQALGQGPEFLTYFQNEAQLDKSGLPSDRFFAERPEGSVSTLKIQRTQQEDSAVYLCASSSRRTGTARGYTFGSGTRLTVV.

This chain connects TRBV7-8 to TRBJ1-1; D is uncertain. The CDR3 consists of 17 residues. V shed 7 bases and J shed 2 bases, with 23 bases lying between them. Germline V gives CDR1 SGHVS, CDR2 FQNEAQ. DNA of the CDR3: TGTGCCAGCACCCTGCTCGGATCGCGACTGATTAACACTGAAGCTTTCTTT. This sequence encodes CASTLLGSRLINTEAFF.

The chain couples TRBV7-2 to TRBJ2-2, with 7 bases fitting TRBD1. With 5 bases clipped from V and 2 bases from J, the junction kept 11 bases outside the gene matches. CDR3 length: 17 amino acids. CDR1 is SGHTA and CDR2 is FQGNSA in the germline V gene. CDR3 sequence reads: CASSPVRDSVNTGELFF. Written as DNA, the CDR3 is TGTGCCAGCAGCCCGGTCCGGGACAGTGTTAACACCGGGGAGCTGTTTTTT.

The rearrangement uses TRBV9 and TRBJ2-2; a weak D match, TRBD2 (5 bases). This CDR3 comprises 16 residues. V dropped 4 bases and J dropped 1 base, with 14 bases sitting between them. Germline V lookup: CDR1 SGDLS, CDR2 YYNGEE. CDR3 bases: TGTGCCAGCAGCCCAGGACTGTTTATGAACACCGGGGAGCTGTTTTTT. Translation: CASSPGLFMNTGELFF.

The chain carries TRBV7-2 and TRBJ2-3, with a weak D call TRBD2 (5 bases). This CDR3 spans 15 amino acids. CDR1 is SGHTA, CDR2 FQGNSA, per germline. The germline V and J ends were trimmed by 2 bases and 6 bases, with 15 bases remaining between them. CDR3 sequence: CASSLKSTSADTQYF. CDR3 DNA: TGTGCCAGCAGCTTAAAATCCACTAGTGCGGATACGCAGTATTTT.

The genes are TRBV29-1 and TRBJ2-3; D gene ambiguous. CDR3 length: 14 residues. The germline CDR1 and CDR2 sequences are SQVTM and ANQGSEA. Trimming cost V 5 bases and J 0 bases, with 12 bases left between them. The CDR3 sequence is CSVPPSVSTDTQYF. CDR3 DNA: TGCAGCGTTCCCCCGAGCGTTAGCACAGATACGCAGTATTTT.

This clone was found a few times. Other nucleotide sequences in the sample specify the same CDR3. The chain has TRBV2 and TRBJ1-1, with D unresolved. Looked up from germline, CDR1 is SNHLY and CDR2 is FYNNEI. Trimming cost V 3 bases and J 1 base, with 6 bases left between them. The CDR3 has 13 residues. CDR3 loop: CASSDSENTEAFF. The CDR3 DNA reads TGTGCCAGCAGTGATTCAGAGAACACTGAAGCTTTCTTT.

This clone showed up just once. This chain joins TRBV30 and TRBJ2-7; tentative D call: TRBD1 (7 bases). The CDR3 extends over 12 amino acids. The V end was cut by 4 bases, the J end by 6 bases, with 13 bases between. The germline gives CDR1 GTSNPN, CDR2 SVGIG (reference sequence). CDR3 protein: CAWMPGGGEQYF. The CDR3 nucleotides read TGTGCCTGGATGCCAGGGGGAGGCGAGCAGTACTTC.

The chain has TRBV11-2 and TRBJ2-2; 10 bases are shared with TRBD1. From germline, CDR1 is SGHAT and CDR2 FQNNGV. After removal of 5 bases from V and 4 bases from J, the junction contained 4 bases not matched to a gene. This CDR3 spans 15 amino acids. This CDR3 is CASSTDRGRTGELFF. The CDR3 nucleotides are TGTGCCAGCAGCACCGACAGGGGGCGCACCGGGGAGCTGTTTTTT.

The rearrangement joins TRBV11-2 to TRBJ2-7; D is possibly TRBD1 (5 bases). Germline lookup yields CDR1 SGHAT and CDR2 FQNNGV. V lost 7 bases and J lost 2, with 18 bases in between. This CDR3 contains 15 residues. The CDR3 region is CASTTGWGKTYEQYF. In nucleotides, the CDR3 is TGTGCCAGCACCACCGGGTGGGGCAAAACCTACGAGCAGTACTTC.

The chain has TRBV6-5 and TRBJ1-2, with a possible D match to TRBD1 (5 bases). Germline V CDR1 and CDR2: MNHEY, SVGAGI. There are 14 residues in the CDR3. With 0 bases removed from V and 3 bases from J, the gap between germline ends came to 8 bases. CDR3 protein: CASSYSSRDYGYTF. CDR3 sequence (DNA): TGTGCCAGCAGTTACTCGAGCAGGGACTATGGCTACACCTTC.

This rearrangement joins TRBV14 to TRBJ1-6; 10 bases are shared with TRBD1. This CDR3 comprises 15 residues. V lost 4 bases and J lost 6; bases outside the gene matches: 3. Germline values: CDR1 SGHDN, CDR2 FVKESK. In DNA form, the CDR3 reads TGTGCCAGCAGCCCGTGGACAGGGGGTAATTCACCCCTCCACTTT. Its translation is CASSPWTGGNSPLHF. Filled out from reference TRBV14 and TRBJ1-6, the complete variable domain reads EAGVTQFPSHSVIEKGQTVTLRCDPISGHDNLYWYRRVMGKEIKFLLHFVKESKQDESGMPNNRFLAERTGGTYSTLKVQPAELEDSGVYFCASSPWTGGNSPLHFGNGTRLTVT.

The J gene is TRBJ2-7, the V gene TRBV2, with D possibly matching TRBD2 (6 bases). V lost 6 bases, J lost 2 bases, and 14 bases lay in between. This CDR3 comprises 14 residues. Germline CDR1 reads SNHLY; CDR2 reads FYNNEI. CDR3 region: CASSRDSGAYEQYF. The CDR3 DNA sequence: TGTGCCAGCAGCCGGGACTCTGGGGCCTACGAGCAGTACTTC.

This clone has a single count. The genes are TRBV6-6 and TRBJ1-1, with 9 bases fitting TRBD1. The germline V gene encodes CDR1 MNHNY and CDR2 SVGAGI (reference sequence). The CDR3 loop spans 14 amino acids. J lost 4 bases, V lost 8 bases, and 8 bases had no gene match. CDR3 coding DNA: TGTGCCAGCGTCTACAGGGGGCGTAGCACTGAAGCTTTCTTT. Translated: CASVYRGRSTEAFF.

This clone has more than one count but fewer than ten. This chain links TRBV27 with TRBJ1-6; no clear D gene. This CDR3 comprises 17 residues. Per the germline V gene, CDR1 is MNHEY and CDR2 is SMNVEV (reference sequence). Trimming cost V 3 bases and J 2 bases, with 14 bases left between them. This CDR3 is CASSLRVGLTYNSPLHF. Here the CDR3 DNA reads TGTGCCAGCAGTTTGAGGGTCGGACTTACCTATAATTCACCCCTCCACTTT.

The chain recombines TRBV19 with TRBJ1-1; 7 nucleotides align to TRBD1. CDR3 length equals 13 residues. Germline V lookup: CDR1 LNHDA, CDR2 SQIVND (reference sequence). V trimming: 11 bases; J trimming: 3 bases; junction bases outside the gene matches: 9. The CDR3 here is CASAGTAYTEAFF. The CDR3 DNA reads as TGTGCCTCCGCCGGGACAGCTTACACTGAAGCTTTCTTT.

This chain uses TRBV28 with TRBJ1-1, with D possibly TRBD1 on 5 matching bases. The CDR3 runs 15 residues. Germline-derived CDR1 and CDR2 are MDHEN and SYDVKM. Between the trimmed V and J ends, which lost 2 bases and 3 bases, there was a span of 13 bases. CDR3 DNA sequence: TGTGCCAGCAGTTTAACTCTTAGGGGTCACACTGAAGCTTTCTTT. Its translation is CASSLTLRGHTEAFF.